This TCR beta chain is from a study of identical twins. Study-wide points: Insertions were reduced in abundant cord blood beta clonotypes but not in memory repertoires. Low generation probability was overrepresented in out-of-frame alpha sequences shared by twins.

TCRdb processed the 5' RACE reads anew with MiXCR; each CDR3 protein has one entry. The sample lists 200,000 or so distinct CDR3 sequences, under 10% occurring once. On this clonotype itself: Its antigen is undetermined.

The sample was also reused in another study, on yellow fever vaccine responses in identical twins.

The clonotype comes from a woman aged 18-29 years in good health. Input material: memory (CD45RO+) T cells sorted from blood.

CDR3 in amino acids: CATSRGRGATNEKLFF. Written as DNA, the CDR3 is TGTGCCACCAGCAGAGGCAGAGGCGCAACTAATGAAAAACTGTTTTTT. The rearrangement joins TRBV15 to TRBJ1-4; D call uncertain. Germline lookup yields CDR1 LNHNV and CDR2 YYDKDF (reference sequence). The ends were cut back, 1 base at V and 0 bases at J, with 9 bases in the middle. This CDR3 is 16 amino acids long. The variable domain in full, with the rest retrieved from reference TRBV15 and TRBJ1-4, is DAMVIQNPRYQVTQFGKPVTLSCSQTLNHNVMYWYQQKSSQAPKLLFHYYDKDFNNEADTPDNFQSRRPNTSFCFLDIRSPGLGDTAMYLCATSRGRGATNEKLFFGSGTQLSVL.